The clone carrying this T cell receptor (beta chain) was recorded many times. What it binds is not known. A second PCR, run for about 6 to 12 cycles, used a sample-barcoded 5' primer plus a J-beta primer mix. In TCRdb, the 5' RACE reads were re-called with MiXCR into one record per CDR3 protein. The sample consists of hundreds of thousands of distinct CDR3 sequences, 25% to 30% of them appearing once. V was trimmed by 4 bases and J by 3 bases, leaving 4 bases between them. The CDR3 length is 12 residues. CDR1 is MNHEY, CDR2 SMNVEV, per germline (reference sequence). The sample is drawn from a study of blood T cells in healthy people across ages. The donors, all healthy, were Caucasians living in Russia, aged 6 to 90. Study-level findings and limits: Both naive CD4+ cell counts and diversity were greater in long-lived donors than in aged donors.

The clonotype was recovered from a woman aged 70 to 79 in good health. The sequencing input was blood. J is TRBJ1-5 and V is TRBV27, with no clear D. The DNA of the CDR3 is TGTGCCAGCAGTTACATCAATCAGCCCCAGCATTTT. Translation gives CASSYINQPQHF.